This paragraph reports one TCR beta chain. Its specificity is not known. Germline CDR1 is MRHNA and CDR2 is SNTAGT. CDR3 length equals 16 residues. V gave up 0 bases and J gave up 0 bases, with 10 bases separating them. The data derive from a study of cytomegalovirus exposure and HLA in healthy donors. Findings of the study overall: TCR beta V- and J-gene trimming was later associated with a missense DCLRE1C variant. Analysis performed later found over 15,000 TCR beta sequences associated with HLA alleles at 0.05 false discovery rate. Across all donors, roughly uniform sequencing depth was an assumption of the presence/absence analyses.

PCR was performed using 60 Vbeta and 13 Jbeta primers. Measured with immunoSEQ multiplex PCR; TCRdb has only the in-frame clones, and not every one. The data show 140,000 or so clones, with about 80% seen just once and about 1.8% held by the top ten. V is TRBV6-4 and J is TRBJ2-3; D possibly corresponds to TRBD2 (5 bases). The receptor was derived from a woman under 40 in good health and CMV-seronegative. The sequenced material came from PBMCs. CDR3 loop: CASSDSARTSTDTQYF. DNA of the CDR3: TGTGCCAGCAGTGACTCGGCCCGGACTAGCACAGATACGCAGTATTTT.